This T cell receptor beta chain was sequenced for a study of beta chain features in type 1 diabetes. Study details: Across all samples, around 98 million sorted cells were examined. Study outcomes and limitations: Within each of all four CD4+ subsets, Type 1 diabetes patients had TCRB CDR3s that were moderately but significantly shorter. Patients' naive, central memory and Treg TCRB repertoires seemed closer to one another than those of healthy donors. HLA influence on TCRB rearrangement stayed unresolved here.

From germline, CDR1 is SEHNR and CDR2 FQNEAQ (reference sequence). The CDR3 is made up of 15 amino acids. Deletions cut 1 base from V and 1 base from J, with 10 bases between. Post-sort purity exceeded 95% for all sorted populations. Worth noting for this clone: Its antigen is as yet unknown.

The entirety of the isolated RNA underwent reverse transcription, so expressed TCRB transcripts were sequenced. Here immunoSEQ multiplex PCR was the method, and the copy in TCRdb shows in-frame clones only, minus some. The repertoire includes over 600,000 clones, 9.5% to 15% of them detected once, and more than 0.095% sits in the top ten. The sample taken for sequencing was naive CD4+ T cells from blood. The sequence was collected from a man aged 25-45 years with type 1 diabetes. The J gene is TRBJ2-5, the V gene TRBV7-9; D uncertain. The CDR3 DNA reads TGTGCCAGCAGCTTAGTACCCGCCGGCCAAGAGACCCAGTACTTC. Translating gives CASSLVPAGQETQYF.